A single sample gave rise to the 9 T cell receptor beta chains below, sequenced in a study of cytomegalovirus exposure and HLA in healthy donors. Here immunoSEQ multiplex PCR was the method, and the copy in TCRdb shows in-frame clones only, minus some. The sample holds over 150,000 clones, roughly nine tenths seen once. The sequencing sample was made of PBMCs. The origin of the receptors is a woman in her 30s in good health and CMV-seronegative.

This rearrangement joins TRBV5-1 to TRBJ1-2; 10 nucleotides align to TRBD1. The junction had 6 bases not matched to a gene; V was cut back by 7 bases and J by 6 bases. This CDR3 contains 13 residues. The germline CDR1 and CDR2 sequences are SGHRS and YFSETQ. This chain's CDR3 is CASSLGQGDGYTF. The CDR3 DNA follows: TGCGCCAGCTCCCTCGGACAGGGGGATGGCTACACCTTC.

With regard to this clone: A junction end diverges from the germline sequence, so it may reflect a read error. The chain carries TRBV7-2 and TRBJ2-5; D is unresolved. The length of the CDR3 is 11 residues. Germline V gives CDR1 SGHTA, CDR2 FQGNSA. The CDR3 sequence: CASSLSGTLNF. CDR3 bases: TGTGCCAGCAGCTTATCCGGTACGCTGAACTTC.

This clone was found a few times. The chain combines TRBV18 with TRBJ2-2; 11 positions agree with TRBD2. The germline CDR1 and CDR2 sequences are KGHSH and LQKENI. V gave up 3 bases and J gave up 5 bases; unmatched junction bases: 5. The CDR3 length is 16 residues. DNA for the CDR3: TGTGCCAGCTCACCCATGACTAGCGGGGAGACCGGGGAGCTGTTTTTT. Residues: CASSPMTSGETGELFF.

The chain employs TRBV29-1 and TRBJ2-1; D unresolved. The CDR3 is 11 amino acids. CDR1 SQVTM and CDR2 ANQGSEA come from the germline V gene. The V and J ends lost 4 bases and 0 bases respectively, with 1 base between them. CDR3 coding DNA: TGCAGCGTTGTCTCCTACAATGAGCAGTTCTTC. Its translation is CSVVSYNEQFF.

A note on this clone: The sample holds other DNA sequences that translate to the same CDR3. The gene calls are TRBV4-3 and TRBJ2-7; a weak D match, TRBD1 (6 bases). The CDR3 has 15 residues. CDR1 and CDR2 (germline): LGHNA, YSLEER. V was pared by 1 base and J by 2 bases, with 12 bases between. This chain's CDR3 is CASSQGGTSAYEQYF. The CDR3, as DNA: TGCGCCAGCAGCCAAGGGGGGACAAGCGCCTACGAGCAGTACTTC.

This clone was seen only once. The chain combines TRBV5-1 with TRBJ2-7; 9 nucleotides agree with TRBD2. Germline loops: CDR1 SGHRS, CDR2 YFSETQ. The CDR3 is 15 amino acids. With 3 bases clipped from V and 5 bases from J, the junction kept 9 bases outside the gene matches. The DNA for the CDR3 is TGCGCCAGCAGCTCCGACAGCGGGAGGCCCCACGAGCAGTACTTC. This sequence encodes CASSSDSGRPHEQYF.

This clone was detected a few times. The chain couples TRBV28 to TRBJ2-2, with TRBD1 matching over 10 bases. The germline V gene encodes CDR1 MDHEN and CDR2 SYDVKM. J gave up 3 bases and V 9 bases, and 7 bases lay outside the gene matches. CDR3 size: 15 residues. CDR3 nucleotide sequence: TGTGCCAGTGCCTCCGGGACAGGGGACACCGGGGAGCTGTTTTTT. Amino acid sequence: CASASGTGDTGELFF.

The chain has TRBV14 and TRBJ2-7; 8 bases map to TRBD2. The V and J ends lost 4 bases and 6 bases, in that order; junction bases with no gene match: 14. The germline CDR1 and CDR2 sequences are SGHDN and FVKESK. This CDR3 contains 16 residues. The CDR3 region is CASSLKTAGAGFEQYF. The CDR3 bases are TGTGCCAGCAGCCTCAAAACAGCGGGAGCGGGTTTCGAGCAGTACTTC.

The J gene is TRBJ1-1, the V gene TRBV6-1; no clear D gene. The germline V gene has CDR1 MNHNS and CDR2 SASEGT. The V and J ends lost 5 bases and 4 bases respectively, with 11 bases between them. This CDR3 is built from 13 residues. The CDR3 region has the DNA TGTGCCAGCAGTTTGAACAGTGCCACTGAAGCTTTCTTT. Translated: CASSLNSATEAFF.